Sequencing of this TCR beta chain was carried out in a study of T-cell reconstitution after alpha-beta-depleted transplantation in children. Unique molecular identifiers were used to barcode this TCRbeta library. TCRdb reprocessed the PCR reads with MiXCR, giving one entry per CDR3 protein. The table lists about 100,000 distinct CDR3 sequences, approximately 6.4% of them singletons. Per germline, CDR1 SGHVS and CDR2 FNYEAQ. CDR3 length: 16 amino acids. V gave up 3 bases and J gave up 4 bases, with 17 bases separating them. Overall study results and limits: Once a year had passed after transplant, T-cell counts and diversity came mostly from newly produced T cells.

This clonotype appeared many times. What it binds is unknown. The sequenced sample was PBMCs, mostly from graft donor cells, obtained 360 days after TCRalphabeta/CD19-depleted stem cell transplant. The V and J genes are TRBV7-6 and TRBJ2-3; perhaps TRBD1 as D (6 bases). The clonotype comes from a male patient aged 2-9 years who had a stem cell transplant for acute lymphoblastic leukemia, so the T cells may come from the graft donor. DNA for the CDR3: TGTGCCAGCAGCTTGAAGCTGGGGGCTTCTGCAGATACGCAGTATTTT. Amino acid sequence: CASSLKLGASADTQYF. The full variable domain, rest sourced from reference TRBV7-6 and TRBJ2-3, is GAGVSQSPRYKVTKRGQDVALRCDPISGHVSLYWYRQALGQGPEFLTYFNYEAQQDKSGLPNDRFSAERPEGSISTLTIQRTEQRDSAMYRCASSLKLGASADTQYFGPGTRLTVL.